This T cell receptor beta chain was observed in a study of cytomegalovirus exposure and HLA in healthy donors. At the level of the study: Out of 170 million or so T cells, an earlier analysis found more than 95 million unique TCR beta sequences in total.

The PCR contained 60 Vbeta and 13 Jbeta primers. TCRdb's copy holds only in-frame clones and misses some; the assay was immunoSEQ multiplex PCR. This table has 150,000 to 200,000 clones, roughly four fifths appearing once. Study-wide results and limits: When a later analysis compared HLA-associated TCR beta chains with equally common others, the HLA-associated chains turned out to be more clonally expanded and to have lower generation probabilities.

As concerns this clone: The antigen is not known.

The origin of this receptor is a woman aged 35 to 49 in good health and CMV-seronegative. Input material: PBMCs.

CDR3 nucleotide sequence: TGCGCCAGCAGTCCGACAGAAGACTACGAGCAGTACTTC. This codes for CASSPTEDYEQYF. J is TRBJ2-7 and V is TRBV5-1, with D perhaps matching TRBD1 (5 bases). Trimming stripped 5 bases from V and 3 bases from J, with 12 bases between. The CDR3 is made up of 13 amino acids. Germline V gene sequence: CDR1 SGHRS, CDR2 YFSETQ.